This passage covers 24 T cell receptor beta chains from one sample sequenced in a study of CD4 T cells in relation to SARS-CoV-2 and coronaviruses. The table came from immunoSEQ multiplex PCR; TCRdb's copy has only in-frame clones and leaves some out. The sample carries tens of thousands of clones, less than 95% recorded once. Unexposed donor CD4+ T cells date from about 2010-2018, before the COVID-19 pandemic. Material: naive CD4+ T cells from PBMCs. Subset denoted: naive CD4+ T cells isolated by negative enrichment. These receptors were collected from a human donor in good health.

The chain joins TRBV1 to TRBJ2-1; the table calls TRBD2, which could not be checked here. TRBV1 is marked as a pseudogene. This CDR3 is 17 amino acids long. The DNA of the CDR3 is TGCACCAGCAGCCAAGAGATAGGACTAGCGGGCTACAATGAGCAGTTCTTC. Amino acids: CTSSQEIGLAGYNEQFF.

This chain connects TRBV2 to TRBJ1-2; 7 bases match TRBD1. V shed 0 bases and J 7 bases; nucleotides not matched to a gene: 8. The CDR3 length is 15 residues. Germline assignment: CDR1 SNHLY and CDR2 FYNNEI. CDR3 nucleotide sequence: TGTGCCAGCAGTGAAGCCGGCAGGGGGTCGTCTGGCTACACCTTC. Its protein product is CASSEAGRGSSGYTF.

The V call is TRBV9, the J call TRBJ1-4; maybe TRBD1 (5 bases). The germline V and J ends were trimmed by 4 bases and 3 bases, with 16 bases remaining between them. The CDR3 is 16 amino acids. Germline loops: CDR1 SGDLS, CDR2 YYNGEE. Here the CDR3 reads CASSPQLGGSNEKLFF. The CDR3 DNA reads TGTGCCAGCAGCCCTCAACTTGGGGGGTCTAATGAAAAACTGTTTTTT. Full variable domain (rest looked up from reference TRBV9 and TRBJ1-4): DSGVTQTPKHLITATGQRVTLRCSPRSGDLSVYWYQQSLDQGLQFLIQYYNGEERAKGNILERFSAQQFPDLHSELNLSSLELGDSALYFCASSPQLGGSNEKLFFGSGTQLSVL.

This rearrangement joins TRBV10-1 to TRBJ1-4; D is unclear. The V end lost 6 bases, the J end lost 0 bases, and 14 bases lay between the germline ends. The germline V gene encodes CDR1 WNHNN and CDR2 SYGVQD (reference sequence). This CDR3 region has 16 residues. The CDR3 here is CASSPGWTSTNEKLFF. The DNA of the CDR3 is TGCGCCAGCAGCCCCGGGTGGACCTCAACTAATGAAAAACTGTTTTTT.

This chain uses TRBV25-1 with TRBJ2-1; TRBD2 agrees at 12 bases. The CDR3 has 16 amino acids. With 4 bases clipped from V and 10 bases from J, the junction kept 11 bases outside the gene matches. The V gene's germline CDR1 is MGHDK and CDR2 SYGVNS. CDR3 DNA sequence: TGTGCCAGCAGTGGGGACTGGACTAGCGGGAATCCGGAGCAGTTCTTC. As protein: CASSGDWTSGNPEQFF.

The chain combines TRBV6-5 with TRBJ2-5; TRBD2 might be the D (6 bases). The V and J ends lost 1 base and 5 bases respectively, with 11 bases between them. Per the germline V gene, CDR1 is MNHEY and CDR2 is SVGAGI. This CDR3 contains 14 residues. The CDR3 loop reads CASSYFGGRETQYF. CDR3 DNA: TGTGCCAGCAGTTACTTCGGGGGTCGGGAGACCCAGTACTTC.

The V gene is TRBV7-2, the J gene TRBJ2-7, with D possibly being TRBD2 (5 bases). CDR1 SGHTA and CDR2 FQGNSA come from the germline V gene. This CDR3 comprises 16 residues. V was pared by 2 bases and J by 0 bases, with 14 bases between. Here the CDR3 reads CASSLSSGGGSYEQYF. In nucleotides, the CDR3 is TGTGCCAGCAGCTTATCCAGCGGCGGAGGCTCCTACGAGCAGTACTTC.

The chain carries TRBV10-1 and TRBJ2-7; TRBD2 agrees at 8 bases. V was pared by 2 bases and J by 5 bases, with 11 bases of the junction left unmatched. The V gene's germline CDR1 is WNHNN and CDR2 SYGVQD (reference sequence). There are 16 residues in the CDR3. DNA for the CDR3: TGCGCCAGCAGTGAGGGATCGAGTGCGCGGGAGGACGAGCAGTACTTC. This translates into CASSEGSSAREDEQYF.

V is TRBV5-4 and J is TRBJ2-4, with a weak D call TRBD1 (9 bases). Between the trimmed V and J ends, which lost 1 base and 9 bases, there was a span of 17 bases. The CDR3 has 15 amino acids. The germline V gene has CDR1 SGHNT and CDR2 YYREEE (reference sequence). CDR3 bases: TGTGCCAGCAGCTTGTACGGGACAGGGACTAGCATTCAGTACTTC. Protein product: CASSLYGTGTSIQYF. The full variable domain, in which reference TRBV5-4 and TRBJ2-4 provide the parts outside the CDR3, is ETGVTQSPTHLIKTRGQQVTLRCSSQSGHNTVSWYQQALGQGPQFIFQYYREEENGRGNFPPRFSGLQFPNYSSELNVNALELDDSALYLCASSLYGTGTSIQYFGAGTRLSVL.

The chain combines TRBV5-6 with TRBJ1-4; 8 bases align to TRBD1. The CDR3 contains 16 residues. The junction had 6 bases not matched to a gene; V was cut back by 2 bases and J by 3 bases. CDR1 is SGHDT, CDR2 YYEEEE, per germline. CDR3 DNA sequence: TGTGCCAGCAGCTTTAGGGTGACAGGGGCTAATGAAAAACTGTTTTTT. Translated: CASSFRVTGANEKLFF. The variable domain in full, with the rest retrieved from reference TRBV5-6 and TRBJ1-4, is DAGVTQSPTHLIKTRGQQVTLRCSPKSGHDTVSWYQQALGQGPQFIFQYYEEEERQRGNFPDRFSGHQFPNYSSELNVNALLLGDSALYLCASSFRVTGANEKLFFGSGTQLSVL.

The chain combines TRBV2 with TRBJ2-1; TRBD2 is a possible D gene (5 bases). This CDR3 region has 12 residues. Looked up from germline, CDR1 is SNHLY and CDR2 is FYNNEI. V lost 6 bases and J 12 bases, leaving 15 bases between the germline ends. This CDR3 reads CASRKDGGAQFF. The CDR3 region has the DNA TGTGCCAGCAGGAAGGACGGAGGCGCGCAGTTCTTC.

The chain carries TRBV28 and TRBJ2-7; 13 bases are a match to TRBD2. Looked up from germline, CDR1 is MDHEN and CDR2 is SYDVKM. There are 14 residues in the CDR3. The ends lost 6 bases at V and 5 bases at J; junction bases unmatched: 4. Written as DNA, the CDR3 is TGTGCCAGCAGAGCCGGGACTAGCGGGAACGAGCAGTACTTC. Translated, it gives CASRAGTSGNEQYF. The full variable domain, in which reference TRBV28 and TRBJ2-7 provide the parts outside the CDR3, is DVKVTQSSRYLVKRTGEKVFLECVQDMDHENMFWYRQDPGLGLRLIYFSYDVKMKEKGDIPEGYSVSREKKERFSLILESASTNQTSMYLCASRAGTSGNEQYFGPGTRLTVT.

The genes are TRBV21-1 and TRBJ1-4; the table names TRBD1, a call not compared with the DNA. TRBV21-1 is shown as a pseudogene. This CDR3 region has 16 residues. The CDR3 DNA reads TGTGCCAGCAGCAAAGGGAGGGGGCGGTATCACGAAAAACTGTTTTTT. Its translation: CASSKGRGRYHEKLFF.

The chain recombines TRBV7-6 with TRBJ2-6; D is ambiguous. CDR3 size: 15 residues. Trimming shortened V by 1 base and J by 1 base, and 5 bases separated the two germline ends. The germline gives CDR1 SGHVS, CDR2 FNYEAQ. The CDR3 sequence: CASSLDWSGANVLTF. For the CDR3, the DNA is TGTGCCAGCAGCTTAGACTGGTCTGGGGCCAACGTCCTGACTTTC.

This CDR3 reads CASSLSVSGGGGYTF. In nucleotides, the CDR3 is TGTGCCAGCAGTTTATCGGTCTCAGGGGGAGGTGGCTACACCTTC. The chain has TRBV28 and TRBJ1-2; 7 nucleotides match TRBD1. CDR3 length: 15 residues. CDR1 is MDHEN, CDR2 SYDVKM, per germline. V was pared by 1 base and J by 7 bases, with 9 bases of the junction left unmatched.

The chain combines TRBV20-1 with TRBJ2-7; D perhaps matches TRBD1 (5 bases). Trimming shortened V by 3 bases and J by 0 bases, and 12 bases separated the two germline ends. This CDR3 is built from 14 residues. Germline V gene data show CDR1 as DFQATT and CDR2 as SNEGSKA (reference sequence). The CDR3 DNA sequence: TGCAGTGCTAGTCAGGGTCAGAGCTCCTACGAGCAGTACTTC. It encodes CSASQGQSSYEQYF.

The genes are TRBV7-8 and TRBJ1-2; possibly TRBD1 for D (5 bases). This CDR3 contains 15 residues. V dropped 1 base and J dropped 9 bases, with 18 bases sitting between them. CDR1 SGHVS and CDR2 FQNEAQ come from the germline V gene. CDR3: CASSLERGQSTRYTF. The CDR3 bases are TGTGCCAGCAGCTTAGAGAGGGGCCAGAGTACTCGCTACACCTTC.

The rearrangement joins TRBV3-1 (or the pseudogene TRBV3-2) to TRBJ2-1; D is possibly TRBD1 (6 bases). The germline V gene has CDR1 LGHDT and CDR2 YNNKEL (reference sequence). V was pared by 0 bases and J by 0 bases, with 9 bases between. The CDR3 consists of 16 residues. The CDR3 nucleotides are TGTGCCAGCAGCCAAGATAGGGGGATCTCCTACAATGAGCAGTTCTTC. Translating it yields CASSQDRGISYNEQFF.

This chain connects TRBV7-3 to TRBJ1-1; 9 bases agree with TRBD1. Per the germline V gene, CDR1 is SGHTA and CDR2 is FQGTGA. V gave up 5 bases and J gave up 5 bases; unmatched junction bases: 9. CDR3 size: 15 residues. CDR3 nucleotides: TGTGCCAGCAGCATTAGACAGGGGGGAGAAACTGAAGCTTTCTTT. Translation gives CASSIRQGGETEAFF.

CDR3 region: CASSVQGRAGEQYF. Written as DNA, the CDR3 is TGTGCCAGTAGCGTACAGGGTCGGGCCGGGGAGCAGTACTTC. This chain connects TRBV19 to TRBJ2-7; tentative D call: TRBD1 (6 bases). Germline CDR1 and CDR2: LNHDA and SQIVND (reference sequence). With 6 bases removed from V and 7 bases from J, the gap between germline ends came to 19 bases. The CDR3 consists of 14 residues.

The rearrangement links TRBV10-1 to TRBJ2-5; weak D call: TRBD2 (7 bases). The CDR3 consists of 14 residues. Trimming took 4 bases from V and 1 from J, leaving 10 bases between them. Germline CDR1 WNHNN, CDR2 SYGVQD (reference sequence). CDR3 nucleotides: TGCGCCAGCAGTGGAGGGGGGGCCCAAGAGACCCAGTACTTC. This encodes CASSGGGAQETQYF.

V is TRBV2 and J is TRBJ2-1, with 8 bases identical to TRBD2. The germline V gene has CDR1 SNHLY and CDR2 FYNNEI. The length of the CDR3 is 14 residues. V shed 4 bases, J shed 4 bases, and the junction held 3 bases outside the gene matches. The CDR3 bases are TGTGCCAGCAGTGGGGGACTAGGGTACAATGAGCAGTTCTTC. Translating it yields CASSGGLGYNEQFF.

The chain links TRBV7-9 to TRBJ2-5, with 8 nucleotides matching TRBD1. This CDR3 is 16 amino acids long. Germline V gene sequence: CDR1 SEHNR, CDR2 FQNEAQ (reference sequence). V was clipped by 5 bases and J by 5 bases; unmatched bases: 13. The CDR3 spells CASSARTGLSSETQYF. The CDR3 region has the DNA TGTGCCAGCAGCGCCAGGACAGGGCTATCGTCGGAGACCCAGTACTTC.

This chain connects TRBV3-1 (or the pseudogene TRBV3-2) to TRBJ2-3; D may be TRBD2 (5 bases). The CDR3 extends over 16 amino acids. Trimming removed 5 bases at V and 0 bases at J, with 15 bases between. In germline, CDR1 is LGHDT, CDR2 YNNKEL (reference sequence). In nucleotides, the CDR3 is TGTGCCAGCAGCGAAAAAAGGGAGCTGAGCACAGATACGCAGTATTTT. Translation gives CASSEKRELSTDTQYF.